Listed here is a single T cell receptor (beta chain). Between the trimmed V and J ends, which lost 11 bases and 4 bases, there was a span of 20 bases. CDR1 is ENHRY and CDR2 is SYGVKD in the germline V gene. The CDR3 covers 14 residues. These data originate in a study of blood T cell repertoires in COVID-19. Here immunoSEQ multiplex PCR was the method, and the copy in TCRdb shows in-frame clones only, minus some. The data show nearly 350,000 clones, over 80% seen once. Seattle's cohort entered during active infection and was followed longitudinally. The rearrangement links TRBV10-3 to TRBJ1-2; a weak D match, TRBD1 (5 bases). Sequencing was carried out using peripheral blood. The sequence was obtained from a woman aged 50 to 60 with COVID-19, enrolled during active disease. CDR3 loop: CASSRPDGGYGYTF. The DNA of the CDR3 is TGTGCCTCCTCGCGGCCAGACGGGGGCTATGGCTACACCTTC.